This passage covers 8 T cell receptor beta chains from one sample sequenced in a study of glioma-infiltrating T cells after dendritic cell vaccination. Sample time point: after dendritic cell vaccination, including at tumor progression/relapse. Autologous tumor lysate was loaded overnight onto monocyte-derived dendritic cells grown about 7 days with IL-4 and GM-CSF. Sequenced by immunoSEQ multiplex PCR; TCRdb stores in-frame clones only, minus some. The sample contains 2,500 to 3,000 clones, 65% to 90% of which appear only once. The sequenced sample was tumor tissue, obtained after dendritic cell vaccination. These receptors originate from a human donor with glioblastoma.

As for this clone: Other DNA sequences within the sample encode an identical CDR3. The CDR3 is CASGTPGLTNSPLHF. Here the CDR3 DNA reads TGTGCTAGTGGTACCCCGGGACTCACGAATTCACCCCTCCACTTT. The chain employs TRBV12-5 and TRBJ1-6; perhaps TRBD1 as D (5 bases). This CDR3 comprises 15 residues. V lost 5 bases and J 7 bases, leaving 15 bases between the germline ends. Per germline, CDR1 LGHNT and CDR2 FRNRAP.

The rearrangement uses TRBV5-8 and TRBJ2-7, with TRBD1 matching 9 bases. From germline, CDR1 is SGHTS and CDR2 YDEGEE. The J segment lost 3 bases and the V segment lost 1 base, leaving 5 bases of the junction unmatched. The CDR3 has 15 residues. In DNA form, the CDR3 reads TGTGCCAGCAGCTTGTTACAGGGGGCCGACTACGAGCAGTACTTC. As protein: CASSLLQGADYEQYF.

The chain has TRBV6-5 and TRBJ1-2, with D unresolved. This CDR3 spans 14 amino acids. Between the trimmed V and J ends, which lost 2 bases and 8 bases, there was a span of 15 bases. Germline V gene data show CDR1 as MNHEY and CDR2 as SVGAGI. CDR3 sequence: CASSYRTPREGYTF. CDR3 DNA: TGTGCCAGCAGTTACCGGACTCCCCGTGAAGGCTACACCTTC.

This clone has a handful of counts. The chain uses TRBV9 and TRBJ1-1; possibly TRBD1 for D (6 bases). The ends were cut back, 4 bases at V and 6 bases at J, with 16 bases in the middle. This CDR3 has 14 residues. Per the germline V gene, CDR1 is SGDLS and CDR2 is YYNGEE. The CDR3 DNA reads TGTGCCAGCAGCCCCCGCGGGGGCTCGGCTGAAGCTTTCTTT. Its protein is CASSPRGGSAEAFF.

This rearrangement joins TRBV15 to TRBJ2-7, with TRBD2 identical over 10 bases. From germline, CDR1 is LNHNV and CDR2 YYDKDF (reference sequence). V was pared by 1 base and J by 6 bases, with 6 bases of the junction left unmatched. The CDR3 totals 15 residues. DNA of the CDR3: TGTGCCACCAGCAGAGGAGGGACTAGCGATTCCGAGCAGTACTTC. This gives the protein CATSRGGTSDSEQYF.

The rearrangement joins TRBV7-2 to TRBJ2-1; TRBD2 matches at 12 bases. The CDR3 spans 13 residues. CDR1 is SGHTA and CDR2 is FQGNSA in the germline V gene. V gave up 9 bases and J gave up 4 bases; unmatched junction bases: 1. The CDR3 nucleotides are TGTGCCAGTACTAGCGGGGGGTACAATGAGCAGTTCTTC. Amino acid sequence: CASTSGGYNEQFF.

The chain recombines TRBV5-6 with TRBJ2-2; D is unclear. The V end lost 0 bases, the J end lost 5 bases, and 14 bases lay between the germline ends. CDR1 and CDR2 (germline): SGHDT, YYEEEE. This CDR3 is 16 amino acids long. Here the CDR3 reads CASSLVASGRTGELFF. CDR3 nucleotide sequence: TGTGCCAGCAGCTTGGTTGCTAGTGGTCGGACCGGGGAGCTGTTTTTT. Full variable domain (rest looked up from reference TRBV5-6 and TRBJ2-2): DAGVTQSPTHLIKTRGQQVTLRCSPKSGHDTVSWYQQALGQGPQFIFQYYEEEERQRGNFPDRFSGHQFPNYSSELNVNALLLGDSALYLCASSLVASGRTGELFFGEGSRLTVL.

Of note for this clone: This sample includes further DNA sequences coding for the same CDR3. The chain recombines TRBV27 with TRBJ1-6; 7 positions agree with TRBD1. Germline V gene data show CDR1 as MNHEY and CDR2 as SMNVEV (reference sequence). This CDR3 comprises 19 residues. Trimming at V came to 6 bases and at J to 5 bases, leaving 19 bases not matched to a gene. The DNA for the CDR3 is TGTGCCAGCAGGCGTTGGGACAGTATAGGAATGAGGCATAATTCACCCCTCCACTTT. Translation: CASRRWDSIGMRHNSPLHF.